The 2 T cell receptor beta chains below come from one sample, sequenced in a study of cytomegalovirus exposure and HLA in healthy donors (dated by TCRdb to the late 2010s). To prepare the library, the immunoSEQ multiplex PCR assay was applied. The multiplex PCR relied on a mix of 60 forward primers for TCR Vbeta segments and 13 reverse primers for TCR Jbeta segments. TCRdb holds this immuneACCESS table with in-frame rearrangements only. Some clones are missing; in checked studies, unresolved V genes explain under half, and the rest has no known cause. In this sample the table shows under 150,000 clones, 80% to 90% of which occur a single time. The biggest ten clones account for less than 3% of the sample. The sequenced sample consisted of PBMCs. These receptor sequences come from a man in his forties or fifties in good health and CMV-seronegative.

CDR3 protein: CASSPARQTNSPLHF. CDR3 nucleotides: TGTGCCAGCAGCCCCGCTCGACAGACGAATTCACCCCTCCACTTT. J is TRBJ1-6 and V is TRBV11-2, with D possibly being TRBD1 (5 bases). Germline CDR1 is SGHAT and CDR2 is FQNNGV. Trimming removed 5 bases at V and 7 bases at J, with 15 bases between. The CDR3 is made up of 15 amino acids.

The rearrangement links TRBV2 to TRBJ2-3; D might be TRBD1 (5 bases). Trimming cost V 3 bases and J 5 bases, with 6 bases left between them. CDR3 length equals 12 residues. Germline CDR1 is SNHLY and CDR2 is FYNNEI. The CDR3 DNA reads TGTGCCAGCAGTGAGGGGCGAGATACGCAGTATTTT. This translates into CASSEGRDTQYF.